One sample yielded the 17 T cell receptor beta chains listed below, sequenced in a study of OX40 agonist ivuxolimab in advanced cancers. Sequencing was performed with immunoSEQ multiplex PCR; in TCRdb, only in-frame clones are kept and a portion is missing. The data show roughly 76,000 clones, approximately 85% seen once. The sequencing here drew on CD4+ or CD8+ T cells sorted from blood, taken in a trial of the OX40 agonist ivuxolimab. The source of these receptors is an adult with an advanced solid tumor such as melanoma, head and neck, liver or kidney cancer.

The V call is TRBV7-2, the J call TRBJ2-1; D possibly corresponds to TRBD2 (6 bases). The CDR3 loop spans 16 amino acids. V lost 0 bases and J lost 7, with 16 bases in between. Germline CDR1 SGHTA, CDR2 FQGNSA. DNA of the CDR3: TGTGCCAGCAGCTTAGCGGGGGGAGGCCGGGAAAATGAGCAGTTCTTC. Amino acid sequence: CASSLAGGGRENEQFF.

This chain joins TRBV5-1 and TRBJ1-1; D is perhaps TRBD1 (5 bases). The CDR3 runs to 13 residues. CDR1 and CDR2 (germline): SGHRS, YFSETQ. Trimming cost V 2 bases and J 5 bases, with 10 bases left between them. The CDR3 region is CASSFKGVTEAFF. The CDR3 region has the DNA TGCGCCAGCAGCTTCAAAGGGGTAACTGAAGCTTTCTTT.

For the CDR3, the DNA is TGTGCCAGCAGTTTGAGCGGATATCTGACAGATACGCAGTATTTT. It specifies CASSLSGYLTDTQYF. V gene TRBV27 combines with J gene TRBJ2-3; tentatively, D is TRBD2 (5 bases). The CDR3 contains 15 residues. Trimming stripped 3 bases from V and 3 bases from J, with 13 bases between. Germline-derived CDR1 and CDR2 are MNHEY and SMNVEV (reference sequence).

The rearrangement uses TRBV5-1 and TRBJ2-3; TRBD1 matches 7 bases. The germline CDR1 and CDR2 sequences are SGHRS and YFSETQ. The CDR3 is made up of 13 amino acids. V dropped 6 bases and J dropped 5; count of bases not matched to a gene: 6. The CDR3 here is CASTETGRDTQYF. In nucleotides, the CDR3 is TGCGCCAGCACCGAGACAGGGAGAGATACGCAGTATTTT.

V usage is TRBV23-1 and J usage is TRBJ1-2; 7 bases match TRBD1. Being an ORF, TRBV23-1 has a function that is uncertain. The CDR3 is 14 amino acids. J lost 6 bases, V lost 7 bases, and 11 bases had no gene match. CDR3 sequence reads: CASTHRQGPHGYTF. CDR3 nucleotide sequence: TGCGCCAGCACACACCGACAGGGCCCCCATGGCTACACCTTC.

The genes are TRBV19 and TRBJ1-1, with D tentatively TRBD1 (5 bases). CDR3 size: 12 residues. Deletions cut 7 bases from V and 8 bases from J, with 14 bases between. Germline V gene lookup returns CDR1 LNHDA and CDR2 SQIVND (reference sequence). The CDR3 nucleotides read TGTGCCAGTATGCCAGGGAGGACCGAAGCTTTCTTT. As protein: CASMPGRTEAFF.

The sample holds one count of this clone. The chain couples TRBV10-3 to TRBJ1-6; 7 bases are a match to TRBD1. CDR1 is ENHRY and CDR2 is SYGVKD in the germline V gene. With 6 bases clipped from V and 9 bases from J, the junction kept 5 bases outside the gene matches. The CDR3 spans 13 residues. The CDR3 sequence is CAIRGQESSPLHF. CDR3 nucleotides: TGTGCCATCAGAGGACAGGAGTCTTCACCCCTCCACTTT.

The chain uses TRBV7-6 and TRBJ2-1, with TRBD2 matching 12 bases. This CDR3 comprises 16 residues. Germline loops: CDR1 SGHVS, CDR2 FNYEAQ. J gave up 7 bases and V 3 bases, and 7 bases lay outside the gene matches. In DNA, the CDR3 is TGTGCCAGCAGCTTTCACGGGACTAGCGGGCTAAATGAGCAGTTCTTC. Its protein product is CASSFHGTSGLNEQFF.

The chain combines TRBV2 with TRBJ2-1; D gene unclear. The CDR3 runs to 13 residues. Germline assignment: CDR1 SNHLY and CDR2 FYNNEI. V was pared by 6 bases and J by 6 bases, with 12 bases between. The CDR3 spells CASRTRAGNEQFF. CDR3 DNA: TGTGCCAGCAGGACCCGGGCCGGCAATGAGCAGTTCTTC.

The V and J genes are TRBV9 and TRBJ2-5; the D is unclear. Looked up from germline, CDR1 is SGDLS and CDR2 is YYNGEE. Trimming removed 4 bases from V and 3 bases from J, with 13 bases in between. This CDR3 region has 14 residues. The DNA of the CDR3 is TGTGCCAGCAGCTCCTCGCCAGAGAAAGAGACCCAGTACTTC. Its protein is CASSSSPEKETQYF.

This rearrangement joins TRBV5-1 to TRBJ2-3; 8 nucleotides align to TRBD2. The CDR3 spans 14 residues. Trimming at V came to 4 bases and at J to 5 bases, leaving 6 bases not matched to a gene. Germline CDR1 is SGHRS and CDR2 is YFSETQ. DNA of the CDR3: TGCGCCAGCAGCCTCACTAGCGGTGTAGATACGCAGTATTTT. Protein product: CASSLTSGVDTQYF.

The CDR3 spells CASSLAGEMYEQYF. The CDR3 bases are TGTGCCAGCAGCCTGGCGGGAGAAATGTACGAGCAGTACTTC. The genes are TRBV11-2 and TRBJ2-7; 7 nucleotides agree with TRBD2. Germline V CDR1 and CDR2: SGHAT, FQNNGV. The CDR3 spans 14 residues. V dropped 5 bases and J dropped 4; count of bases not matched to a gene: 8.

The chain combines TRBV5-1 with TRBJ2-5, with D unclear. V was clipped by 1 base and J by 4 bases, with 8 bases between them. The germline CDR1 and CDR2 sequences are SGHRS and YFSETQ. This CDR3 has 13 amino acids. DNA for the CDR3: TGCGCCAGCAGCTTGAGGCTGGGAGAGACCCAGTACTTC. It specifies CASSLRLGETQYF.

The chain has TRBV5-6 and TRBJ1-2, with D possibly being TRBD1 (5 bases). Germline lookup yields CDR1 SGHDT and CDR2 YYEEEE. V was cut by 4 bases and J by 8 bases, with 18 bases left in between. The CDR3 has 14 residues. The CDR3 DNA is TGTGCCAGCAGCCTGGGACGATTCACGGACGGCTACACCTTC. Translation gives CASSLGRFTDGYTF.

This sequence joins TRBV27 and TRBJ2-1, with a tentative D call TRBD2 (6 bases). The CDR3 is 15 amino acids. Germline CDR1 reads MNHEY; CDR2 reads SMNVEV (reference sequence). V lost 6 bases and J 1 base, leaving 13 bases between the germline ends. This CDR3 is CASSPSAGSYNEQFF. CDR3 sequence (DNA): TGTGCCAGCAGCCCAAGTGCGGGATCCTACAATGAGCAGTTCTTC.

This sequence joins TRBV6-9 and TRBJ2-7; TRBD2 matches 7 bases. V shed 3 bases, J shed 12 bases, and the junction held 14 bases outside the gene matches. Germline values: CDR1 MNHGY, CDR2 SVAAGI. CDR3 length: 14 amino acids. CDR3 DNA sequence: TGTGCCAGCAGTTACGGGAGGACGGGCCCCGGGATGTACTTC. It codes for CASSYGRTGPGMYF.

This clone turned up a few times. This chain joins TRBV2 and TRBJ2-3; TRBD2 matches 7 bases. The germline V gene encodes CDR1 SNHLY and CDR2 FYNNEI. The V and J ends lost 1 base and 5 bases, in that order; junction bases with no gene match: 9. This CDR3 is built from 16 residues. In nucleotides, the CDR3 is TGTGCCAGCAGTGAAGGGTTAGCTAGCGGCGGAGATACGCAGTATTTT. Amino acids: CASSEGLASGGDTQYF.